This T cell receptor (beta chain) was sequenced in a study of blood T cell repertoires in COVID-19. Overall study context: There were acute and convalescent COVID-19 samples, and they came from the United States, Italy and Spain. From T cells, B-cell-depleted T cells, or PBMCs came the material, which was cDNA or gDNA.

Germline V gives CDR1 MGHRA, CDR2 YSYEKL. V shed 0 bases, J shed 7 bases, and the junction held 6 bases outside the gene matches. The CDR3 is 16 amino acids. Original analysis: Reference gene primers were amplified, and this amplification served to estimate nucleated cell counts. Generated by immunoSEQ multiplex PCR, the TCRdb table keeps only in-frame clones and is missing some. The V and J calls and clone size come from that table; D and trimming were worked out from the DNA. The sample contains about 250,000 clones, roughly 80% of which appear only once. The receptor was derived from an older person with COVID-19, enrolled during active disease. Sequencing was performed on peripheral blood. V gene TRBV4-1 combines with J gene TRBJ2-2; 9 nucleotides line up with TRBD2. In DNA form, the CDR3 reads TGCGCCAGCAGCCAAGATGGTAGGACTAGCGACGGGGAGCTGTTTTTT. It translates to CASSQDGRTSDGELFF.